The entry below gives a single T cell receptor beta chain sequence along with its context. It lacks a known antigen. The junction differs from germline at one of its ends, possibly a read error. This entry is derived from a study of cytomegalovirus exposure and HLA in healthy donors (dated by TCRdb to the late 2010s). The study in broad terms: The 500 to 800 repertoires of the first cohort and the roughly 110 validation repertoires were produced on the same platform, according to a later analysis. The study aimed to test whether signatures of past pathogen exposure could be identified by cataloging public T cell receptors. To predict cytomegalovirus infection status, the study brought together high-throughput TCR immunosequencing, statistical association of individual TCRs with disease status, and machine learning. Besides the first cohort of about 730 subjects, a separate validation cohort made up of roughly 130 different subjects was used. The paper's findings and limits, for the study overall: While some public TCRs were present in many individuals, most TCR sequences turned up only very rarely across donors. A few of the identified cytomegalovirus-associated TCR beta chains were confirmed in vitro to be specific for cytomegalovirus antigens. The study gave a list of 150 to 200 TCR beta chains associated with cytomegalovirus. A later analysis had no HLA typing for the validation cohort, so co-occurrence there was scored across all 130 or so repertoires. Cytomegalovirus status was reported to be diagnosed by the classifier with high specificity and sensitivity in both the original and validation cohorts. A later analysis found that TCRs clustered in the first cohort also tended to co-occur in the 120 validation repertoires, with 90% to 95% of cluster scores above 0. The authors suggested that the approach could potentially be generalized to other disease states and immunological phenotypes.

Libraries were made using the immunoSEQ multiplex PCR assay. Processing in the source paper ran as follows. A statistical classification framework was developed to diagnose cytomegalovirus status using the catalog of TCR beta chain sequences. The table comes from immuneACCESS by way of TCRdb, which keeps in-frame sequences with V and J called. Part of the clones is missing from these tables; in studies checked, under half for an unresolved V gene and the rest for unknown reasons. That table supplies the V and J calls and clone size; D and trimming were determined from the DNA. This sample holds more than 95,000 clones; about 88% were observed only once. Over 3% of the sample belongs to the ten largest clones. The donors were included in the validation cohort of some 120 subjects, a group kept apart from the approximately 650-subject first cohort. The CDR3 numbers 13 residues from cysteine through phenylalanine. Only the CDR3 portion is preserved as DNA: 39 bases, with reading frame beginning at the first base. In the germline V gene (reference sequence), CDR1 corresponds to LNHNV and CDR2 to YYDKDF.

The chain joins TRBV15 to TRBJ2-2, and 9 bases in between align with TRBD1. This receptor was taken from a woman between 18 and 30 years old in good health and CMV-seropositive. Sequencing used PBMCs. The nucleotide sequence reads TGTGCCACCAGCAGAGATGGGGACAGGGACCAGGTTTTT. Its coded protein is CATSRDGDRDQVF. With the rest looked up from the reference TRBV15 and TRBJ2-2 genes rather than sequenced, the full variable domain is DAMVIQNPRYQVTQFGKPVTLSCSQTLNHNVMYWYQQKSSQAPKLLFHYYDKDFNNEADTPDNFQSRRPNTSFCFLDIRSPGLGDTAMYLCATSRDGDRDQVFGEGSRLTVL.